The 21 T cell receptor beta chains below come from one sample, sequenced in a study of cytomegalovirus exposure and HLA in healthy donors. The study ran its PCR with 60 Vbeta and 13 Jbeta primers. Repertoires were generated with immunoSEQ multiplex PCR, while TCRdb's copy carries only in-frame clones and drops some. Here the sample spans approximately 180,000 clones, about 80% being singletons. The specimen sequenced was PBMCs. These receptors were taken from a woman in her thirties or forties in good health and CMV-seronegative.

The CDR3 reads CASSLTSGGERETQYF. In nucleotides, the CDR3 is TGTGCCAGCAGCTTAACGTCCGGCGGCGAGCGGGAGACCCAGTACTTC. V usage is TRBV11-3 and J usage is TRBJ2-5; a weak D match, TRBD2 (5 bases). The CDR3 contains 16 residues. Trimming cost V 2 bases and J 5 bases, with 18 bases left between them. CDR1 and CDR2 (germline): SGHNT, YENEEA. The full variable domain, in which reference TRBV11-3 and TRBJ2-5 provide the parts outside the CDR3, is EAGVVQSPRYKIIEKKQPVAFWCNPISGHNTLYWYLQNLGQGPELLIRYENEEAVDDSQLPKDRFSAERLKGVDSTLKIQPAELGDSAVYLCASSLTSGGERETQYFGPGTRLLVL.

This chain joins TRBV6-5 and TRBJ1-6; D unclear. V was shortened by 4 bases and J by 6 bases, with 13 bases between the two germline ends. The CDR3 runs to 15 residues. Per the germline V gene, CDR1 is MNHEY and CDR2 is SVGAGI. In DNA, the CDR3 is TGTGCCAGCAGTTTTACCCGGGATCTTAATTCACCCCTCCACTTT. Amino acid sequence: CASSFTRDLNSPLHF.

Regarding this clone: Within the sample, other DNA sequences also encode this same CDR3. V is TRBV18 and J is TRBJ1-2; no reliable D call. This CDR3 spans 14 amino acids. Looked up from germline, CDR1 is KGHSH and CDR2 is LQKENI. V lost 3 bases, J lost 0 bases, and 8 bases lay in between. The CDR3 is CASSPRETNYGYTF. DNA for the CDR3: TGTGCCAGCTCACCCCGGGAAACTAACTATGGCTACACCTTC.

This clone was detected only once. The V call is TRBV4-3, the J call TRBJ1-2; 11 nucleotides line up with TRBD1. V lost 3 bases to trimming and J lost 6 bases; unmatched junction nucleotides: 3. This CDR3 contains 14 residues. CDR1 and CDR2 from the germline V gene are LGHNA and YSLEER. The CDR3 is CASSQDRGRDGYTF. CDR3 DNA sequence: TGCGCCAGCAGCCAGGACAGGGGGCGGGATGGCTACACCTTC.

V gene TRBV18 combines with J gene TRBJ2-7; maybe TRBD2 (6 bases). CDR3 size: 16 residues. The V gene lost 4 bases and the J gene lost 6 bases, with 22 bases spanning the gap. CDR1 is KGHSH, CDR2 LQKENI, per germline. The CDR3 DNA is TGTGCCAGCTCACGGGAGTCGGGGACTGGACGATTCGAGCAGTACTTC. This codes for CASSRESGTGRFEQYF.

This clone appeared once. The genes are TRBV9 and TRBJ1-1, with 7 bases that match TRBD1. V was clipped by 1 base and J by 5 bases; unmatched bases: 2. Germline V lookup: CDR1 SGDLS, CDR2 YYNGEE. CDR3 length: 13 residues. The CDR3, as DNA: TGTGCCAGCAGCGTACAGGGGGTAACTGAAGCTTTCTTT. Translating gives CASSVQGVTEAFF.

The V call is TRBV30, the J call TRBJ1-6; D unresolved. V lost 4 bases and J 9 bases, leaving 13 bases between the germline ends. The CDR3 is made up of 13 amino acids. Germline CDR1 is GTSNPN and CDR2 is SVGIG (reference sequence). CDR3 nucleotides: TGTGCCTGGATGGAGGGTATTGGTTCACCCCTCCACTTT. This encodes CAWMEGIGSPLHF.

V is TRBV7-9 and J is TRBJ1-1; possible D gene TRBD1, 5 bases. Germline V gene data show CDR1 as SEHNR and CDR2 as FQNEAQ (reference sequence). The CDR3 length is 13 residues. The ends were cut back, 7 bases at V and 1 base at J, with 10 bases in the middle. This chain's CDR3 is CASTDGQNTEAFF. CDR3 sequence (DNA): TGTGCCAGCACCGACGGACAGAACACTGAAGCTTTCTTT.

The chain joins TRBV12-5 to TRBJ2-3; 10 bases align to TRBD1. The CDR3 contains 16 residues. Per the germline V gene, CDR1 is LGHNT and CDR2 is FRNRAP. Losses at the gene ends were 1 base for V and 5 bases for J; bases not matched to a gene: 6. This CDR3 reads CASGLGQGAVVDTQYF. CDR3 bases: TGTGCTAGTGGTTTGGGACAGGGGGCAGTAGTAGATACGCAGTATTTT. Variable domain in full (rest from reference TRBV12-5 and TRBJ2-3): DARVTQTPRHKVTEMGQEVTMRCQPILGHNTVFWYRQTMMQGLELLAYFRNRAPLDDSGMPKDRFSAEMPDATLATLKIQPSEPRDSAVYFCASGLGQGAVVDTQYFGPGTRLTVL.

The V and J genes are TRBV21-1 and TRBJ1-1; whether TRBD1, the table's D call, matches the DNA was not checked. TRBV21-1 is tagged as a pseudogene. The CDR3 has 15 amino acids. CDR3 nucleotide sequence: TGTGCCAGCAGCAGGGACAGGGGGCAGAACACTGAAGCTTTCTTT. This gives the protein CASSRDRGQNTEAFF.

This clone was recorded once. Here the CDR3 reads CASSYTPRTDPNTGELFF. CDR3 nucleotides: TGTGCCAGCAGCTATACCCCTCGGACAGACCCGAACACCGGGGAGCTGTTTTTT. The chain employs TRBV11-2 and TRBJ2-2; tentative D call: TRBD1 (6 bases). This CDR3 region has 18 residues. The ends were cut back, 4 bases at V and 0 bases at J, with 18 bases in the middle. Germline-derived CDR1 and CDR2 are SGHAT and FQNNGV.

The chain links TRBV11-3 to TRBJ1-2, with D perhaps matching TRBD1 (6 bases). Germline assignment: CDR1 SGHNT and CDR2 YENEEA. The V gene lost 2 bases and the J gene lost 8 bases, with 12 bases spanning the gap. CDR3 size: 13 residues. CDR3 sequence (DNA): TGTGCCAGCAGCTTACGGACAGACGGGGGCTACACCTTC. This translates into CASSLRTDGGYTF.

This clone has just a few counts. The V call is TRBV4-1, the J call TRBJ2-2, with D perhaps TRBD1 (6 bases). The V and J ends lost 4 bases and 2 bases respectively, with 11 bases between them. The CDR3 covers 15 residues. The germline gives CDR1 MGHRA, CDR2 YSYEKL. The CDR3 bases are TGCGCCAGCAGCCCAACAGGGCCCAACACCGGGGAGCTGTTTTTT. This translates into CASSPTGPNTGELFF.

The chain recombines TRBV29-1 with TRBJ2-2; possible D gene TRBD2, 6 bases. The CDR3 runs to 14 residues. Germline V gene sequence: CDR1 SQVTM, CDR2 ANQGSEA. V lost 3 bases to trimming and J lost 6 bases, with 14 bases between them. CDR3 sequence reads: CSVEPGAEAGELFF. For the CDR3, the DNA is TGCAGCGTTGAGCCGGGAGCGGAAGCCGGGGAGCTGTTTTTT.

This clone was detected only a few times. The rearrangement joins TRBV5-1 to TRBJ2-7; D possibly corresponds to TRBD1 (6 bases). V gave up 4 bases and J gave up 0 bases, with 14 bases separating them. The CDR3 sequence is 15 residues long. Germline V lookup: CDR1 SGHRS, CDR2 YFSETQ. CDR3 nucleotide sequence: TGCGCCAGCAGCCACCCGGGACAAAGCTCCTACGAGCAGTACTTC. Its protein is CASSHPGQSSYEQYF.

The chain links TRBV13 to TRBJ1-1, with D possibly being TRBD1 (6 bases). The CDR3 extends over 17 amino acids. In germline, CDR1 is PRHDT, CDR2 FYEKMQ (reference sequence). V lost 5 bases, J lost 0 bases, and 19 bases lay in between. DNA of the CDR3: TGTGCCAGCAGCCGTAGGGGGGGGGACACTATGAACACTGAAGCTTTCTTT. This sequence encodes CASSRRGGDTMNTEAFF.

The chain is built from TRBV28 and TRBJ1-2; a possible D gene is TRBD1 (6 bases). This CDR3 has 17 amino acids. Germline loops: CDR1 MDHEN, CDR2 SYDVKM. Trimming cost V 7 bases and J 5 bases, with 26 bases left between them. The CDR3 DNA reads TGTGCCAGCACCCCCCCCGGACAGCCTCCCACTCTTTATGGCTACACCTTC. Translating gives CASTPPGQPPTLYGYTF.

The J gene is TRBJ1-4, the V gene TRBV18; 8 nucleotides align to TRBD1. Looked up from germline, CDR1 is KGHSH and CDR2 is LQKENI. The CDR3 totals 15 residues. V shed 6 bases, J shed 5 bases, and the junction held 8 bases outside the gene matches. CDR3 DNA sequence: TGTGCCAGCTCCCCCAGGACAGGGAGAAATGAAAAACTGTTTTTT. This sequence encodes CASSPRTGRNEKLFF.

The chain links TRBV9 to TRBJ2-1; 10 positions match TRBD2. Germline trimming cut 6 bases from V and 6 bases from J; bases unmatched to any gene: 9. The length of the CDR3 is 15 residues. Germline CDR1 SGDLS, CDR2 YYNGEE. This CDR3 is CASNPTSGAGNEQFF. In DNA form, the CDR3 reads TGTGCCAGCAACCCCACTAGCGGGGCAGGCAATGAGCAGTTCTTC.

The rearrangement uses TRBV6-1 and TRBJ2-5; 10 bases line up with TRBD1. The CDR3 has 15 amino acids. CDR1 and CDR2 (germline): MNHNS, SASEGT. The V and J ends lost 6 bases and 0 bases, in that order; junction bases with no gene match: 4. CDR3 in amino acids: CASSPGQGYQETQYF. CDR3 sequence (DNA): TGTGCCAGCAGCCCGGGACAGGGGTACCAAGAGACCCAGTACTTC.

The V call is TRBV7-2, the J call TRBJ2-1, with 9 bases that match TRBD2. The V gene end was trimmed by 1 base and the J gene end by 6 bases; junction bases not matched to a gene: 13. CDR1 SGHTA and CDR2 FQGNSA come from the germline V gene. CDR3 length: 18 residues. The chain's CDR3 is CASSLVDGWREGLNEQFF. The CDR3 DNA reads as TGTGCCAGCAGCTTAGTCGATGGGTGGCGGGAGGGCCTCAATGAGCAGTTCTTC. Combining the CDR3 with reference TRBV7-2 and TRBJ2-1 gives the whole variable domain GAGVSQSPSNKVTEKGKDVELRCDPISGHTALYWYRQSLGQGLEFLIYFQGNSAPDKSGLPSDRFSAERTGGSVSTLTIQRTQQEDSAVYLCASSLVDGWREGLNEQFFGPGTRLTVL.